These 6 T cell receptor beta chains were sequenced from one sample in a study of blood T cells in healthy people across ages. It was with a sample-barcoded 5' primer and a J-beta primer mix that a second PCR of roughly 7 to 11 cycles was run. TCRdb analysed the 5' RACE reads with MiXCR anew, one entry per CDR3 protein. Seen here are 650,000 to 1,000,000 distinct CDR3 sequences, 35% to 40% observed once, and the top ten hold 10% to 15%. Specimen: blood. The receptors shown here come from a man aged 18 to 30 in good health.

The chain combines TRBV20-1 with TRBJ1-2; 11 bases fit TRBD1. The ends lost 5 bases at V and 3 bases at J; junction bases unmatched: 8. The CDR3 has 15 amino acids. The germline V gene encodes CDR1 DFQATT and CDR2 SNEGSKA (reference sequence). For the CDR3, the DNA is TGCAGTGCTGGAGCTGGGACAGGGGGTTACTATGGCTACACCTTC. Translating it yields CSAGAGTGGYYGYTF.

The V call is TRBV6-2 or TRBV6-3, the J call TRBJ2-1; TRBD2 aligns across 8 bases. V shed 11 bases and J 12 bases; nucleotides not matched to a gene: 12. The germline V gene encodes CDR1 MNHEY and CDR2 SVGEGT. The length of the CDR3 is 12 residues. CDR3 sequence reads: CACRGGPQAQFF. The CDR3, as DNA: TGTGCCTGCCGGGGGGGGCCACAAGCGCAGTTCTTC.

This chain links TRBV25-1 with TRBJ2-1, with a possible D match to TRBD1 (6 bases). The germline V gene encodes CDR1 MGHDK and CDR2 SYGVNS. There are 14 residues in the CDR3. Trimming pared 4 bases from V and 5 bases from J, leaving 12 bases between. The CDR3 bases are TGTGCCAGCAGTGGACAGGTAAAACACAATGAGCAGTTCTTC. It codes for CASSGQVKHNEQFF.

This chain uses TRBV7-2 with TRBJ2-5; 9 positions agree with TRBD2. V lost 5 bases and J lost 3; bases outside the gene matches: 10. This CDR3 comprises 16 residues. The germline V gene encodes CDR1 SGHTA and CDR2 FQGNSA. CDR3 region: CASSPLGGGGKETQYF. The DNA of the CDR3 is TGTGCCAGCAGCCCCTTGGGCGGGGGGGGGAAAGAGACCCAGTACTTC.

This clonotype appeared a few times. CDR3 sequence (DNA): TGCGCCAGCAGCTTGGCCAACTGGGCGCCTTCTAGCACAGATACGCAGTATTTT. It specifies CASSLANWAPSSTDTQYF. The chain is built from TRBV5-1 and TRBJ2-3; no clear D gene. V shed 0 bases and J shed 0 bases, with 17 bases lying between them. The CDR3 totals 18 residues. The germline CDR1 and CDR2 sequences are SGHRS and YFSETQ.

The V and J genes are TRBV7-2 and TRBJ1-1, with 7 bases matching TRBD1. Trimming took 5 bases from V and 2 from J; bases not matched to a gene: 11. CDR3 size: 16 residues. Germline V gene data show CDR1 as SGHTA and CDR2 as FQGNSA. The CDR3, as DNA: TGTGCCAGCAGCCCTGTGACAGGGTTAATCAACACTGAAGCTTTCTTT. Translation: CASSPVTGLINTEAFF.